These 9 T cell receptor beta chains were all obtained from the same sample, sequenced in a study of T-cell reconstitution after alpha-beta-depleted transplantation in children (dated by TCRdb to 2015 to 2016). The treatment or condition label corresponds to: allogeneic hematopoietic cell transplantation with graft depleted of TCRalphabeta T cells and CD19 B cells. Library creation used PCR. TCRdb shows the sequencer as Illumina HiSeq 2500. TCR library preparation used molecular barcoding, with unique molecular identifiers applied to normalize quantification of the TCRbeta repertoire. TCRdb reanalyzed the raw reads on its own, using fastp at Q25 for trimming and MiXCR for clone calling, and kept in-frame beta chains. Each entry merges the rows of one CDR3 protein and shows their most common DNA and genes. The sample records 550,000 to 600,000 distinct CDR3 sequences, under 30% of which are singletons. The biggest ten clones account for 13% to 15% of the sample.

Sequencing used PBMCs, mostly from graft donor cells, obtained 360 days after TCRalphabeta/CD19-depleted stem cell transplant. All receptors come from a boy less than two years old who had a stem cell transplant for acute myeloid leukemia, so the T cells may come from the graft donor.

This clonotype showed up many times. The V gene is TRBV12-3 or TRBV12-4, the J gene TRBJ1-2, with 10 bases lining up with TRBD1. The CDR3 covers 13 residues. The ends lost 6 bases at V and 5 bases at J; junction bases unmatched: 3. CDR3 coding DNA: TGTGCCAGCAGACGACAGGGGGCGTATGGCTACACCTTC. The encoded protein is CASRRQGAYGYTF.

In this sample, this clonotype turned up many times. V and J are TRBV18 and TRBJ1-5, with D unresolved. CDR3 size: 14 residues. Trimming cost V 6 bases and J 3 bases, with 12 bases left between them. Per the germline V gene, CDR1 is KGHSH and CDR2 is LQKENI. This chain's CDR3 is CASSVGGNNQPQHF. The DNA for the CDR3 is TGTGCCAGCTCGGTGGGAGGAAACAATCAGCCCCAGCATTTT.

This clonotype was seen more than once but under ten times. The chain uses TRBV6-1 and TRBJ1-2, with 9 bases fitting TRBD1. The CDR3 has 14 amino acids. Germline values: CDR1 MNHNS, CDR2 SASEGT. After removal of 5 bases from V and 8 bases from J, the junction contained 9 bases not matched to a gene. The CDR3 nucleotides read TGTGCCAGCAGTCGGGACAGGGTGAAGATCGGCTACACCTTC. Its translation is CASSRDRVKIGYTF.

V is TRBV5-1 and J is TRBJ2-5; D tentatively fits TRBD1 or TRBD2 (5 bases each). V was trimmed by 3 bases and J by 3 bases, leaving 18 bases between them. Germline CDR1 is SGHRS and CDR2 is YFSETQ. The length of the CDR3 is 16 residues. The CDR3 coding sequence is TGCGCCAGCAGCTCTCGAGGGGTGGACGGTGAAGAGACCCAGTACTTC. This encodes CASSSRGVDGEETQYF.

This clonotype appeared a few times. V usage is TRBV29-1 and J usage is TRBJ2-1; D is unresolved. The germline gives CDR1 SQVTM, CDR2 ANQGSEA. V was shortened by 7 bases and J by 6 bases, with 13 bases between the two germline ends. This CDR3 is built from 12 residues. The CDR3 loop reads CSADLQPNEQFF. The CDR3 DNA sequence: TGCAGCGCCGATCTCCAGCCCAATGAGCAGTTCTTC.

There are many counts of this clonotype. The gene calls are TRBV6-2 or TRBV6-3 and TRBJ2-1; the D is unclear. The CDR3 spans 13 residues. Germline CDR1 is MNHEY and CDR2 is SVGEGT. V dropped 5 bases and J dropped 9 bases, with 14 bases sitting between them. The CDR3 coding sequence is TGTGCCAGCAGTCACGTGACTGAAAGTGAGCAGTTCTTC. This codes for CASSHVTESEQFF.

Many counts were recorded for this clonotype. The gene calls are TRBV5-1 and TRBJ2-5; D is perhaps TRBD2 (6 bases). The CDR3 is made up of 13 amino acids. The ends were cut back, 6 bases at V and 3 bases at J, with 12 bases in the middle. CDR1 SGHRS and CDR2 YFSETQ come from the germline V gene. In nucleotides, the CDR3 is TGCGCCAGCATAGCTTCGGGGGAAGAGACCCAGTACTTC. It codes for CASIASGEETQYF.

The V call is TRBV28, the J call TRBJ2-2; perhaps TRBD2 as D (5 bases). Germline V gene sequence: CDR1 MDHEN, CDR2 SYDVKM. The CDR3 sequence is 20 residues long. Trimming stripped 6 bases from V and 1 base from J, with 27 bases between. This CDR3 is CASSRGPSLVRRRNTGELFF. CDR3 nucleotide sequence: TGTGCCAGCAGCCGAGGCCCCTCACTAGTCCGCCGACGGAACACCGGGGAGCTGTTTTTT. Combining the CDR3 with reference TRBV28 and TRBJ2-2 gives the whole variable domain DVKVTQSSRYLVKRTGEKVFLECVQDMDHENMFWYRQDPGLGLRLIYFSYDVKMKEKGDIPEGYSVSREKKERFSLILESASTNQTSMYLCASSRGPSLVRRRNTGELFFGEGSRLTVL.

This clonotype was seen ten or more times. The gene calls are TRBV6-2 or TRBV6-3 and TRBJ2-1; TRBD2 aligns across 7 bases. The CDR3 is 12 residues long. The V segment lost 7 bases and the J segment 9 bases; nucleotides outside the gene matches: 6. CDR1 MNHEY and CDR2 SVGEGT come from the germline V gene. CDR3 nucleotides: TGTGCCAGCAACCTAGGGAGGGGTGAGCAGTTCTTC. Protein: CASNLGRGEQFF.